The sample holds a few counts of the clone carrying this T cell receptor beta chain. The antigen is unknown. This CDR3 spans 16 amino acids. Germline V CDR1 and CDR2: SGDLS, YYNGEE. The V gene lost 0 bases and the J gene lost 0 bases, with 12 bases spanning the gap. This sample stems from a study of pediatric ulcerative colitis. The assay was run at survey level. Sequencing was performed with immunoSEQ multiplex PCR; in TCRdb, only in-frame clones are kept and a portion is missing. The sample records around 64,000 clones, about three quarters being singletons. The blood sample was taken during the colonoscopy visit. Study-wide results and limits: Two patients had blood samples with substantially reduced template counts. Two rectal clonotypes were found only in ulcerative colitis patients, all of them.

This receptor was taken from a boy between 10 and 17 years old with moderate ulcerative colitis. The V and J genes are TRBV9 and TRBJ1-1, with a tentative D call TRBD1 (5 bases). Sequencing input: blood. The CDR3 reads CASSVGGRAMNTEAFF. The CDR3, as DNA: TGTGCCAGCAGCGTAGGGGGCAGAGCTATGAACACTGAAGCTTTCTTT.